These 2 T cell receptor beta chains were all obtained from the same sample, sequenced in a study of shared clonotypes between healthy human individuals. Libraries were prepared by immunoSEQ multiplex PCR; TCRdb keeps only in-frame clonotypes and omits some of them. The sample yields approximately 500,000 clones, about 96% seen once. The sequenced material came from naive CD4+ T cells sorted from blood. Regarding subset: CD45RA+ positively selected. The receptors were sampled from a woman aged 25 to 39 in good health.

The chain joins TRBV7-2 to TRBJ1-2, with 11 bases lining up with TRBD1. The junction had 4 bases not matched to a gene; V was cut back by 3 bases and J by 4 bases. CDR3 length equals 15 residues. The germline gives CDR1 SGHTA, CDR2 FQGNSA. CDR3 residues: CASSFPGQGGYGYTF. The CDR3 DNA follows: TGTGCCAGCAGCTTCCCGGGACAGGGGGGCTATGGCTACACCTTC.

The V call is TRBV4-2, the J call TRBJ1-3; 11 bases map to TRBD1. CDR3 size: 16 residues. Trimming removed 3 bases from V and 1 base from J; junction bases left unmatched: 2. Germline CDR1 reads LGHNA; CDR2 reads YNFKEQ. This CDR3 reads CASSQDRGLSGNTIYF. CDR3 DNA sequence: TGTGCCAGCAGCCAGGACAGGGGGCTGTCTGGAAACACCATATATTTT.